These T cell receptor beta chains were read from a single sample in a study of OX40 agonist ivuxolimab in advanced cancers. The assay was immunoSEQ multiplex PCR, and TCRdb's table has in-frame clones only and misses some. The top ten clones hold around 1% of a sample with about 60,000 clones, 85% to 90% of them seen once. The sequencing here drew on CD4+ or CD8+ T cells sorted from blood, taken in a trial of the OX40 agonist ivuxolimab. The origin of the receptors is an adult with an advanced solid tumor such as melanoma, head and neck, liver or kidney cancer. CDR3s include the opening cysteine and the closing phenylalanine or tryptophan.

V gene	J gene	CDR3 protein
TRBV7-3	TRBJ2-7	CATRWRDSTYEQYF
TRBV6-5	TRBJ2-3	CASSPPGGATDTQYF
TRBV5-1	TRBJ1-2	CASSLVQGHGYTF
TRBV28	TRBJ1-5	CASRGTGGLSQPQHF
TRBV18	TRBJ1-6	CASSDPDRGNSPLHF
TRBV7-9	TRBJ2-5	CASSSAKETQYF
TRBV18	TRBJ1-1	CASSPNPGSGTEAFF
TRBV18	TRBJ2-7	CASSLSGTGTLDEQYF
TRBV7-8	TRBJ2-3	CASSFKRGRTDTQYF
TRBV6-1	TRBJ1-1	CASSDVGRGNTEAFF
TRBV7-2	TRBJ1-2	CASSFSRDRRNYGYTF
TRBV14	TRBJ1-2	CASSQYRKRGYGYTF
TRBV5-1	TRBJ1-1	CASSLSTLNTEAFF
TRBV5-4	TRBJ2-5	CASSSGQGHGETQYF
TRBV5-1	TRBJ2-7	CASSQPGTGAYEQYF
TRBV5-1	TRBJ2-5	CASSANTGIQETQYF
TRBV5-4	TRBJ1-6	CASSLEGSVNYNSPLHF
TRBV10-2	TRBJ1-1	CASKQGHTEAFF
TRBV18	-	CASSPDRAKISYEQYF
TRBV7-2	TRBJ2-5	CASSPRTSGGRLAGTQYF
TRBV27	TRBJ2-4	CASSWGWGLGNIQYF
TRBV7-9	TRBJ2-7	CASSPRGGQGNEQYF
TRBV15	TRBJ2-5	CATSRLTTSGETQYF
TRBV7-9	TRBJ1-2	CALGEANYGYTF
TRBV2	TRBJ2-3	CASSRSAGGRGADTQYF
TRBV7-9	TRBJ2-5	CASSLSIGTQQETQYF
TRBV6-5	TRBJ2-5	CASSYEGEGETQYF
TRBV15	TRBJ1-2	CATSRDRASYGYTF
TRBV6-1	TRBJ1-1	CASSELGPPEAFF
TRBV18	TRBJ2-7	CASSVGVGEQYF
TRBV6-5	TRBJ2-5	CASSYGLGRETQYF
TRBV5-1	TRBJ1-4	CASSFAGRYEKLFF
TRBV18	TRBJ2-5	CASSREFSGGETQYF
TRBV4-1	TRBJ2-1	CASSQAQRLNNEQFF
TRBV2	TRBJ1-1	CASLRYGNTEAFF
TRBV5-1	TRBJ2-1	CASSLASGGARFSEQFF